What follows describes a single T cell receptor beta chain. Its antigen is currently unknown. This sample was included in a study of shared clonotypes between healthy human individuals. As for the study in general: Plates per donor: three CD4 naive, three CD4 memory, two CD8 naive, one CD8 memory. Study-level results: Generally, naive subsets came out with larger estimated richness than memory subsets.

This CDR3 has 14 amino acids. Germline CDR1 reads SGHTA; CDR2 reads FQGNSA. Trimming took 5 bases from V and 4 from J, leaving 11 bases between them. Some clones are missing from TCRdb's copy, which holds only in-frame ones; the method was immunoSEQ multiplex PCR. The sample yields a few hundred thousand clones, over 50% seen once. The clonotype originates from a man aged 25 to 40 in good health. Sequenced sample: memory CD4+ T cells sorted from blood. Subset of the sample: CD45RA-negative fraction. This chain links TRBV7-2 with TRBJ2-2; D remains ambiguous. The CDR3: CASSPSITTGELFF. CDR3 nucleotides: TGTGCCAGCAGCCCCTCAATAACCACCGGGGAGCTGTTTTTT.